Listed here are 32 T cell receptor beta chains from one sample, sequenced in a study of cytomegalovirus exposure and HLA in healthy donors. The PCR contained 60 Vbeta and 13 Jbeta primers. TCRdb keeps only in-frame clones here, not all; method: immunoSEQ multiplex PCR. Of about 140,000 clones listed, 75% to 80% are singletons. Sequenced material: PBMCs. These receptors were collected from a female donor in good health and CMV-seronegative.

On this clone itself: Germline and junction disagree at one end, which may indicate a read error. The chain recombines TRBV7-9 with TRBJ1-1, with D possibly TRBD1 on 6 matching bases. The germline gives CDR1 SEHNR, CDR2 FQNEAQ (reference sequence). The length of the CDR3 is 18 residues. CDR3 bases: TGTTCCAGCAGCTACATACAGGGTTACTCAAGCATGAACACTGAAGCTTTCTTT. Its protein product is CSSSYIQGYSSMNTEAFF.

The chain is built from TRBV5-6 and TRBJ2-3; tentatively, D is TRBD2 (6 bases). The CDR3 spans 17 residues. Germline V gives CDR1 SGHDT, CDR2 YYEEEE. Between the trimmed V and J ends, which lost 3 bases and 2 bases, there was a span of 19 bases. The CDR3: CASSSWGVGGATDTQYF. In nucleotides, the CDR3 is TGTGCCAGCAGCTCGTGGGGCGTGGGCGGGGCCACAGATACGCAGTATTTT.

The DNA for the CDR3 is TGTGCCATCAGTGAACCTGAACAGGGGACGGATGGCTACACCTTC. It encodes CAISEPEQGTDGYTF. V and J are TRBV10-3 and TRBJ1-2; the match to TRBD1 covers 7 bases. This CDR3 has 15 amino acids. Germline values: CDR1 ENHRY, CDR2 SYGVKD. Germline trimming cut 3 bases from V and 6 bases from J; bases unmatched to any gene: 10.

This chain uses TRBV30 with TRBJ1-4, with D possibly TRBD1 on 5 matching bases. V lost 1 base and J lost 3, with 9 bases in between. This CDR3 region has 14 residues. Germline values: CDR1 GTSNPN, CDR2 SVGIG (reference sequence). CDR3 coding DNA: TGTGCCTGGAGTGCAGGGTCGCCTAATGAAAAACTGTTTTTT. It is translated as CAWSAGSPNEKLFF. Complete variable domain (other parts from reference TRBV30 and TRBJ1-4): SQTIHQWPATLVQPVGSPLSLECTVEGTSNPNLYWYRQAAGRGLQLLFYSVGIGQISSEVPQNLSASRPQDRQFILSSKKLLLSDSGFYLCAWSAGSPNEKLFFGSGTQLSVL.

The chain is built from TRBV5-1 and TRBJ1-5, with TRBD1 matching over 7 bases. CDR3 size: 16 residues. V shed 1 base and J 2 bases; nucleotides not matched to a gene: 6. Germline CDR1 and CDR2: SGHRS and YFSETQ. The CDR3 protein is CASSLTGENGNQPQHF. The DNA for the CDR3 is TGCGCCAGCAGCTTGACAGGGGAGAATGGCAATCAGCCCCAGCATTTT.

The chain combines TRBV18 with TRBJ2-2, with a weak D call TRBD1 (5 bases). The germline CDR1 and CDR2 sequences are KGHSH and LQKENI. This CDR3 has 15 residues. V was clipped by 1 base and J by 1 base, with 7 bases between them. This chain's CDR3 is CASSPLQGNTGELFF. The CDR3 DNA reads TGTGCCAGCTCACCACTTCAGGGGAACACCGGGGAGCTGTTTTTT. Variable domain in full (rest from reference TRBV18 and TRBJ2-2): NAGVMQNPRHLVRRRGQEARLRCSPMKGHSHVYWYRQLPEEGLKFMVYLQKENIIDESGMPKERFSAEFPKEGPSILRIQQVVRGDSAAYFCASSPLQGNTGELFFGEGSRLTVL.

The chain is built from TRBV10-3 and TRBJ2-2, with 7 bases matching TRBD2. J was trimmed by 2 bases and V by 6 bases; bases with no gene match: 9. The germline V gene encodes CDR1 ENHRY and CDR2 SYGVKD. The CDR3 loop spans 16 amino acids. DNA for the CDR3: TGTGCCATCAGCGGTGGGGGGGGTCGAAACACCGGGGAGCTGTTTTTT. This sequence encodes CAISGGGGRNTGELFF.

The J gene is TRBJ1-1, the V gene TRBV11-3; the D gene is possibly TRBD1 (5 bases). CDR3 size: 14 residues. Germline V gene data show CDR1 as SGHNT and CDR2 as YENEEA. Trimming pared 1 base from V and 4 bases from J, leaving 10 bases between. DNA of the CDR3: TGTGCCAGCAGCTTAGCGGGGGGGGGCACTGAAGCTTTCTTT. Protein product: CASSLAGGGTEAFF.

The rearrangement links TRBV28 to TRBJ2-5; 9 bases agree with TRBD1. Germline assignment: CDR1 MDHEN and CDR2 SYDVKM. Germline trimming cut 5 bases from V and 4 bases from J; bases unmatched to any gene: 8. The CDR3 loop spans 15 amino acids. This CDR3 is CASSPPGQGGETQYF. CDR3 nucleotides: TGTGCCAGCAGTCCTCCGGGACAGGGCGGAGAGACCCAGTACTTC.

The chain combines TRBV28 with TRBJ1-1; 7 bases match TRBD1. The CDR3 loop spans 12 amino acids. With 5 bases clipped from V and 6 bases from J, the junction kept 3 bases outside the gene matches. Germline CDR1 and CDR2: MDHEN and SYDVKM. The CDR3 region has the DNA TGTGCCAGCAGTATGACAGGGCCTGAAGCTTTCTTT. Its translation is CASSMTGPEAFF. The entire variable domain, with the rest obtained from reference TRBV28 and TRBJ1-1, is as follows: DVKVTQSSRYLVKRTGEKVFLECVQDMDHENMFWYRQDPGLGLRLIYFSYDVKMKEKGDIPEGYSVSREKKERFSLILESASTNQTSMYLCASSMTGPEAFFGQGTRLTVV.

This clone has just one count. Its ends do not fully match the called genes, so a read error is possible. V gene TRBV7-3 combines with J gene TRBJ2-7; 9 bases map to TRBD1. The V gene's germline CDR1 is SGHTA and CDR2 FQGTGA. The length of the CDR3 is 15 residues. CDR3 nucleotide sequence: TGTGCCAGCAGCGTAACAGGGGGCGGCGGATACGAGCAGTACTTC. Its protein is CASSVTGGGGYEQYF.

This chain uses TRBV7-9 with TRBJ2-7; weak D call: TRBD1 (5 bases). The length of the CDR3 is 14 residues. CDR1 SEHNR and CDR2 FQNEAQ come from the germline V gene (reference sequence). Trimming left V 0 bases short and J 5 bases short, with 11 bases between. CDR3 protein: CASSLAKARDEQYF. In DNA, the CDR3 is TGTGCCAGCAGCTTAGCGAAGGCCAGGGACGAGCAGTACTTC.

The V gene is TRBV9, the J gene TRBJ2-3; D might be TRBD1 (6 bases). Germline values: CDR1 SGDLS, CDR2 YYNGEE. The ends were cut back, 4 bases at V and 5 bases at J, with 20 bases in the middle. This CDR3 comprises 16 residues. The CDR3 DNA reads TGTGCCAGCAGCTTCGGACAGTCCCTTATTGGAGATACGCAGTATTTT. It codes for CASSFGQSLIGDTQYF. The whole variable domain, remainder taken from reference TRBV9 and TRBJ2-3, is DSGVTQTPKHLITATGQRVTLRCSPRSGDLSVYWYQQSLDQGLQFLIQYYNGEERAKGNILERFSAQQFPDLHSELNLSSLELGDSALYFCASSFGQSLIGDTQYFGPGTRLTVL.

The chain combines TRBV11-3 with TRBJ2-7, with 7 bases lining up with TRBD1. CDR3 length equals 17 residues. The V gene end was trimmed by 2 bases and the J gene end by 6 bases; junction bases not matched to a gene: 16. Germline V CDR1 and CDR2: SGHNT, YENEEA. The CDR3 region is CASSLIPPGQTIPEQYF. The CDR3 DNA reads as TGTGCCAGCAGCTTAATACCTCCGGGACAGACAATTCCCGAGCAGTACTTC.

The CDR3 loop is CASSNWVGRYRETYEQYF. The CDR3 bases are TGTGCCAGCAGCAATTGGGTGGGCCGGTACAGGGAGACTTACGAGCAGTACTTC. V is TRBV21-1 and J is TRBJ2-7; the table's D call, TRBD1, has no DNA check behind it. TRBV21-1 is flagged as a pseudogene. The CDR3 is 18 residues long.

The chain uses TRBV6-5 and TRBJ2-5; 10 nucleotides align to TRBD1. Per the germline V gene, CDR1 is MNHEY and CDR2 is SVGAGI. The CDR3 consists of 14 residues. V gave up 10 bases and J gave up 4 bases; unmatched junction bases: 9. The DNA of the CDR3 is TGTGCCACCCACGGCGGGGACAGGGGAGAGACCCAGTACTTC. This sequence encodes CATHGGDRGETQYF.

This chain connects TRBV28 to TRBJ2-3; D is unresolved. Germline V gene lookup returns CDR1 MDHEN and CDR2 SYDVKM. V was pared by 8 bases and J by 2 bases, with 11 bases between. The CDR3 is 13 residues long. CDR3 region: CASVSVSTDTQYF. The CDR3 nucleotides are TGTGCCAGCGTTTCCGTTTCCACAGATACGCAGTATTTT.

The chain links TRBV7-8 to TRBJ1-3, with 8 bases lining up with TRBD1. This CDR3 comprises 17 residues. V dropped 5 bases and J dropped 0; count of bases not matched to a gene: 9. Germline-derived CDR1 and CDR2 are SGHVS and FQNEAQ. The CDR3 DNA is TGTGCCAGCAGCCCGTATCGGACAGGGACCTCTGGAAACACCATATATTTT. Translating it yields CASSPYRTGTSGNTIYF.

This clone was seen once. The chain couples TRBV13 to TRBJ1-4, with D possibly matching TRBD1 (5 bases). Per the germline V gene, CDR1 is PRHDT and CDR2 is FYEKMQ (reference sequence). The CDR3 loop spans 13 amino acids. Trimming stripped 3 bases from V and 8 bases from J, with 10 bases between. The CDR3 protein is CASSLGREEKLFF. CDR3 bases: TGTGCCAGCAGCTTGGGGCGAGAGGAAAAACTGTTTTTT.

This chain connects TRBV5-4 to TRBJ1-2, with 7 bases that match TRBD1. Trimming cost V 2 bases and J 3 bases; bases outside gene matches: 4. The CDR3 contains 14 residues. Germline values: CDR1 SGHNT, CDR2 YYREEE (reference sequence). The CDR3 DNA reads TGTGCCAGCAGCTTTAGACAGGGCGACTATGGCTACACCTTC. Translated: CASSFRQGDYGYTF.

This clone showed up just a few times. The chain joins TRBV14 to TRBJ1-1; tentatively, D is TRBD1 (5 bases). CDR3 size: 12 residues. Trimming shortened V by 5 bases and J by 7 bases, and 11 bases separated the two germline ends. Germline V gene lookup returns CDR1 SGHDN and CDR2 FVKESK. CDR3 sequence: CASSWQGGEAFF. The CDR3 bases are TGTGCCAGCAGCTGGCAGGGTGGTGAAGCTTTCTTT.

Concerning this clone: No DNA is shown, since the ends of the CDR3 on it are uncertain; the CDR3 is the one TCRdb lists. V is TRBV9 and J is TRBJ2-1; the table assigns TRBD1, which was not confirmed against the DNA. Per the germline V gene, CDR1 is SGDLS and CDR2 is YYNGEE. The CDR3 spans 13 residues, counting both ends. The CDR3 sequence is CASSVAQGIGLFF.

This clone was found once. The chain combines TRBV27 with TRBJ2-3; 8 bases fit TRBD2. V was pared by 5 bases and J by 8 bases, with 15 bases of the junction left unmatched. Germline CDR1 reads MNHEY; CDR2 reads SMNVEV (reference sequence). The CDR3 consists of 16 residues. The CDR3 protein is CASSAVSAGDWATQYF. Here the CDR3 DNA reads TGTGCCAGCAGTGCCGTATCAGCGGGAGATTGGGCTACGCAGTATTTT.

The rearrangement uses TRBV27 and TRBJ1-2; D ambiguous. Germline CDR1 reads MNHEY; CDR2 reads SMNVEV (reference sequence). V was trimmed by 0 bases and J by 6 bases, leaving 17 bases between them. The CDR3 is 16 residues long. The CDR3 loop is CASSLSSSDSTNGYTF. The CDR3 DNA reads TGTGCCAGCAGTTTATCCAGTTCGGACTCGACGAATGGCTACACCTTC.

This clone was counted only a few times. The chain joins TRBV9 to TRBJ1-4; 8 bases are a match to TRBD1. The CDR3 runs to 20 residues. Trimming removed 0 bases from V and 0 bases from J; junction bases left unmatched: 13. The germline CDR1 and CDR2 sequences are SGDLS and YYNGEE. CDR3 amino acids: CASSVGSLTGERATNEKLFF. In DNA form, the CDR3 reads TGTGCCAGCAGCGTAGGGAGCCTGACAGGGGAGAGGGCAACTAATGAAAAACTGTTTTTT.

The chain carries TRBV19 and TRBJ1-5; possibly TRBD1 for D (6 bases). Germline V gene data show CDR1 as LNHDA and CDR2 as SQIVND (reference sequence). CDR3 size: 13 residues. Trimming removed 8 bases from V and 4 bases from J, with 12 bases in between. The CDR3 loop is CASGAGVNQPQHF. Here the CDR3 DNA reads TGTGCCAGTGGGGCAGGGGTGAATCAGCCCCAGCATTTT.

The CDR3 DNA follows: TGCGCCAGCAGTGAGTCGGGGACTAGTAACACGCAGTATTTT. Encoded protein: CASSESGTSNTQYF. The chain couples TRBV10-1 to TRBJ2-3, with TRBD2 identical over 8 bases. Germline assignment: CDR1 WNHNN and CDR2 SYGVQD (reference sequence). The CDR3 is made up of 14 amino acids. V lost 0 bases to trimming and J lost 9 bases; unmatched junction nucleotides: 5.

The rearrangement links TRBV11-3 to TRBJ1-3; D is unclear. Trimming cost V 2 bases and J 1 base, with 15 bases left between them. CDR3 length: 17 amino acids. The germline V gene encodes CDR1 SGHNT and CDR2 YENEEA. The CDR3 DNA reads as TGTGCCAGCAGCTTATTCACACCGGAGCGATCTGGAAACACCATATATTTT. Protein sequence: CASSLFTPERSGNTIYF.

This chain uses TRBV4-1 with TRBJ2-5; 7 bases align to TRBD1. The length of the CDR3 is 16 residues. Per the germline V gene, CDR1 is MGHRA and CDR2 is YSYEKL. With 0 bases clipped from V and 4 bases from J, the junction kept 8 bases outside the gene matches. The CDR3 protein is CASSQDLDRMGETQYF. The CDR3 DNA sequence: TGCGCCAGCAGCCAAGACCTGGACAGGATGGGAGAGACCCAGTACTTC.

The chain uses TRBV25-1 and TRBJ1-5, with 10 bases lining up with TRBD1. After removal of 8 bases from V and 2 bases from J, the junction contained 6 bases not matched to a gene. The CDR3 extends over 15 amino acids. Per the germline V gene, CDR1 is MGHDK and CDR2 is SYGVNS. CDR3 sequence (DNA): TGTGCCAGCCTAGGACAGGGGGACGGCAATCAGCCCCAGCATTTT. This sequence encodes CASLGQGDGNQPQHF. Looking up the rest from reference TRBV25-1 and TRBJ1-5 gives the full variable domain: EADIYQTPRYLVIGTGKKITLECSQTMGHDKMYWYQQDPGMELHLIHYSYGVNSTEKGDLSSESTVSRIRTEHFPLTLESARPSHTSQYLCASLGQGDGNQPQHFGDGTRLSIL.

This chain connects TRBV5-1 to TRBJ2-1; the match to TRBD1 covers 12 bases. The V gene end was trimmed by 3 bases and the J gene end by 4 bases; junction bases not matched to a gene: 11. CDR1 is SGHRS and CDR2 is YFSETQ in the germline V gene. This CDR3 is 18 amino acids long. This CDR3 is CASSYQTGQGARYNEQFF. In nucleotides, the CDR3 is TGCGCCAGCAGCTATCAGACGGGACAGGGGGCAAGGTACAATGAGCAGTTCTTC.

This clone was recorded only once. The CDR3 is CASSLGQGPGNTIYF. In DNA, the CDR3 is TGTGCCAGCAGCTTAGGGCAGGGTCCTGGAAACACCATATATTTT. The V and J genes are TRBV7-8 and TRBJ1-3, with D perhaps matching TRBD1 (5 bases). Germline lookup yields CDR1 SGHVS and CDR2 FQNEAQ. The CDR3 extends over 15 amino acids. V lost 1 base, J lost 2 bases, and 9 bases lay in between.